The 2 T cell receptor beta chains below all came from one sample that was sequenced in a study of blood T cell repertoires in COVID-19. TCRdb keeps only in-frame clones here, not all; method: immunoSEQ multiplex PCR. The sample holds approximately 250,000 clones, about nine tenths seen once. The sequencing sample was made of PBMCs or T cells enriched from blood (not recorded which). These receptors came from a woman between 40 and 55 years old with acute COVID-19.

The rearrangement uses TRBV5-1 and TRBJ2-5, with D possibly being TRBD1 (5 bases). The germline V gene encodes CDR1 SGHRS and CDR2 YFSETQ. The CDR3 spans 13 residues. The V gene lost 4 bases and the J gene lost 5 bases, with 12 bases spanning the gap. The CDR3 coding sequence is TGCGCCAGCAGCGGTCAGGGTCGCGAGACCCAGTACTTC. This sequence encodes CASSGQGRETQYF.

J is TRBJ2-5 and V is TRBV19, with 13 bases matching TRBD2. The length of the CDR3 is 15 residues. Germline V lookup: CDR1 LNHDA, CDR2 SQIVND (reference sequence). The V gene end was trimmed by 7 bases and the J gene end by 2 bases; junction bases not matched to a gene: 4. The CDR3 sequence: CASTAGLAGQETQYF. In DNA, the CDR3 is TGTGCCAGTACCGCGGGACTAGCGGGGCAAGAGACCCAGTACTTC.